This TCR beta chain originates from a study of naive and memory T cell subsets. Ligated cDNA underwent four rounds of PCR with nested alpha and beta constant region primers and SP2. Reverse transcription of blood and skin TCR RNA was primed at alpha and beta constant regions. TCRdb re-called the UMI-ligation and nested PCR reads with MiXCR, one entry per CDR3 protein. The table includes some 26,000 distinct CDR3 sequences, over 4% detected once. TCR cDNA received a 3' ligated oligonucleotide that carried a UMI. RNA was extracted from around 2.5 ml of whole blood of healthy adults. Cells were not sorted; total RNA input targeted 1 to 1000 ng. Of note for this clonotype: Its antigen is unidentified.

Regarding the study as a whole: TCR transcript changes with activation or differentiation may affect this RNA method.

Germline-derived CDR1 and CDR2 are LNHDA and SQIVND (reference sequence). The CDR3 extends over 13 amino acids. Trimming left V 6 bases short and J 4 bases short, with 10 bases between. The gene calls are TRBV19 and TRBJ1-5; TRBD1 is a possible D gene (6 bases). The sample was blood. The TCR comes from an adult in good health. The CDR3 protein is CASRGAVNQPQHF. CDR3 nucleotides: TGTGCCAGTAGGGGGGCAGTTAATCAGCCCCAGCATTTT. The entire variable domain, with the rest obtained from reference TRBV19 and TRBJ1-5, is as follows: DGGITQSPKYLFRKEGQNVTLSCEQNLNHDAMYWYRQDPGQGLRLIYYSQIVNDFQKGDIAEGYSVSREKKESFPLTVTSAQKNPTAFYLCASRGAVNQPQHFGDGTRLSIL.